Listed below are T cell receptor beta chains from one sample, sequenced in a study of cytomegalovirus exposure and HLA in healthy donors. Libraries were prepared by immunoSEQ multiplex PCR; TCRdb keeps only in-frame clonotypes and omits some of them. The sample lists 150,000 to 180,000 clones; over 60% were seen once. Input material: PBMCs. The receptor source for this set is a woman aged 40 to 49 in good health and CMV-seronegative. Each CDR3 is given with its conserved first and last residue. The order of the fields is clone size, V gene, J gene, D gene, CDR3 DNA, CDR3 protein. The D gene is left open where the match is weak. A clone size is listed for some rows: how often the clone was seen (once, few, many), or a class if it is expanded.

NA,TRBV11-1,TRBJ2-7,TRBD1,TGTGCCAGCAGCGTACAGGGGTGGGCCTACGAGCAGTACTTC,CASSVQGWAYEQYF
NA,TRBV5-6,TRBJ2-7,TRBD1,TGTGCCAGCAGCTTGACAGGGGATTACGAGCAGTACTTC,CASSLTGDYEQYF
NA,TRBV29-1,TRBJ2-5,TRBD2,TGCAGCGTTGTTTGGGGACTAGCGGGATTGGAAGAGACCCAGTACTTC,CSVVWGLAGLEETQYF
NA,TRBV6-5,TRBJ1-5,NA,TGTGCCAGCAGTCCTAACTACAATCAGCCCCAGCATTTT,CASSPNYNQPQHF
NA,TRBV2,TRBJ2-3,TRBD1,TGTGCCAGCAGAAGGGACAGGCCGGGCACAGATACGCAGTATTTT,CASRRDRPGTDTQYF
NA,TRBV30,TRBJ1-4,NA,TGTGCCTGGAGTGTGAGGGTTTGGTGGACAACTAATGAAAAACTGTTTTTT,CAWSVRVWWTTNEKLFF
NA,TRBV5-1,TRBJ2-3,TRBD2,TGCGCCAGCAGCCACCTAGCGGGAGGGCCTATCACAGATACGCAGTATTTT,CASSHLAGGPITDTQYF
NA,TRBV2,TRBJ2-2,TRBD1,TGTGCCAGCATCCTAAATAATAACAGGGGCGCCGGGGAGCTGTTTTTT,CASILNNNRGAGELFF
few,TRBV11-3,TRBJ2-3,TRBD2,TGTGCCAGCAGCGATGAATCGGGGTTAGCGGGAGTATCAGATACGCAGTATTTT,CASSDESGLAGVSDTQYF
NA,TRBV5-1,TRBJ1-1,TRBD1,TGCGCCAGCAGCTTGGTTACAGGGGGTGAAGCTTTCTTT,CASSLVTGGEAFF
NA,TRBV25-1,TRBJ2-7,NA,TGTGCCAGCAGTGCCCTCTACGAGCAGTACTTC,CASSALYEQYF
NA,TRBV19,TRBJ2-7,NA,TGTGCCGGTACGTCAAAGCTTCCTATCATCCACGAGCAGTACTTC,CAGTSKLPIIHEQYF
NA,TRBV19,TRBJ2-3,TRBD2,TGTGCCAGTAAAGGAACTAGCGGGGGTAATACGCAGTATTTT,CASKGTSGGNTQYF
NA,TRBV5-6,TRBJ1-6,NA,TGTGCCAGCAGCTTGGAGTCCCGGGGTACATATAATTCACCCCTCCACTTT,CASSLESRGTYNSPLHF
NA,TRBV6-1,TRBJ1-5,NA,TGTGCCAGCAGTGTGGAACAGGGACATCAGCCCCAGCATTTT,CASSVEQGHQPQHF
NA,TRBV7-9,TRBJ1-1,NA,TGTGCCAGCAGCTTGGGAGGAGAAGCTTTCTTT,CASSLGGEAFF
NA,TRBV4-1,TRBJ1-5,NA,TGCGCCAGCAGCACCCCAGGGGCAAATCAGCCCCAGCATTTT,CASSTPGANQPQHF